Listed below are T cell receptor beta chains from one sample, sequenced in a study of identical twins. TCRdb analysed the 5' RACE reads with MiXCR anew, one entry per CDR3 protein. The sample shows 700,000 or so distinct CDR3 sequences, approximately 21% of them seen only once. In addition, the sample was reused for a study of T cells expressing NK-cell markers.

Sequenced sample: PBMCs. Source of these receptors: a woman aged 18-29 years in good health. Each CDR3 is given with its conserved first and last residue. The D gene is left open where the match is weak. Size is stated for part of the rows, as once, few or many counts, or as a class when the clone is expanded.

cdr3_length: 18; clone_size: -; d_call: -; v_call: TRBV5-1; j_call: TRBJ2-6; cdr3_aa: CASSLVAGEHSGANVLTF; cdr3_nt: TGCGCCAGCAGCTTGGTGGCAGGGGAGCACTCTGGGGCCAACGTCCTGACTTTC
cdr3_length: 15; clone_size: -; d_call: -; v_call: TRBV7-9; j_call: TRBJ2-7; cdr3_aa: CASSFSSGLIYEQYF; cdr3_nt: TGTGCCAGCAGCTTTTCCTCTGGACTGATCTACGAGCAGTACTTC
cdr3_length: 13; clone_size: few; d_call: -; v_call: TRBV5-6; j_call: TRBJ2-2; cdr3_aa: CASSPVSEGELFF; cdr3_nt: TGTGCCAGCAGCCCGGTCTCAGAGGGGGAGCTGTTTTTT
cdr3_length: 17; clone_size: -; d_call: -; v_call: TRBV27; j_call: TRBJ2-2; cdr3_aa: CASHPLVRERSAGEPFF; cdr3_nt: TGTGCCAGTCATCCCCTTGTCAGGGAGAGATCGGCCGGGGAGCCGTTTTTT
cdr3_length: 13; clone_size: many; d_call: -; v_call: TRBV5-1; j_call: TRBJ1-1; cdr3_aa: CASSLGAYTEAFF; cdr3_nt: TGCGCCAGCAGCTTGGGGGCCTACACTGAAGCTTTCTTT
cdr3_length: 12; clone_size: once; d_call: -; v_call: TRBV7-2; j_call: TRBJ2-7; cdr3_aa: CASSLRRGRQYF; cdr3_nt: TGTGCCAGCAGCTTACGGAGGGGGAGGCAGTACTTC
cdr3_length: 14; clone_size: few; d_call: TRBD1; v_call: TRBV27; j_call: TRBJ1-5; cdr3_aa: CASSRGTEGQPQHF; cdr3_nt: TGTGCCAGCAGCCGAGGGACAGAAGGGCAGCCCCAGCATTTT
cdr3_length: 16; clone_size: -; d_call: -; v_call: TRBV5-5; j_call: TRBJ2-7; cdr3_aa: CASSRNRERASYEQYF; cdr3_nt: TGTGCCAGCAGCAGGAACAGAGAAAGGGCTTCCTACGAGCAGTACTTC
cdr3_length: 15; clone_size: -; d_call: TRBD1; v_call: TRBV5-1; j_call: TRBJ2-2; cdr3_aa: CASYTGTGGTGELFF; cdr3_nt: TGCGCCAGTTACACCGGGACAGGGGGAACCGGGGAGCTGTTTTTT
cdr3_length: 15; clone_size: few; d_call: TRBD2; v_call: TRBV5-1; j_call: TRBJ2-7; cdr3_aa: CASSFGSGATYEQYF; cdr3_nt: TGCGCCAGCAGCTTTGGTAGCGGGGCTACCTACGAGCAGTACTTC
cdr3_length: 15; clone_size: -; d_call: TRBD1; v_call: TRBV12-3/TRBV12-4; j_call: TRBJ2-7; cdr3_aa: CASSPGTGHSYEQYF; cdr3_nt: TGTGCCAGCAGTCCCGGGACAGGGCACTCCTACGAGCAGTACTTC
cdr3_length: 12; clone_size: few; d_call: TRBD1; v_call: TRBV20-1; j_call: TRBJ2-7; cdr3_aa: CSAPGQRYEQYF; cdr3_nt: TGCAGTGCTCCGGGACAGCGCTACGAGCAGTACTTC
cdr3_length: 13; clone_size: many; d_call: -; v_call: TRBV29-1; j_call: TRBJ2-3; cdr3_aa: CSVRRQVTDTQYF; cdr3_nt: TGCAGCGTCCGCCGACAAGTCACAGATACGCAGTATTTT
cdr3_length: 12; clone_size: many; d_call: -; v_call: TRBV20-1; j_call: TRBJ1-5; cdr3_aa: CSASWGSSAQHF; cdr3_nt: TGCAGTGCTAGTTGGGGTTCTAGTGCCCAGCATTTT
cdr3_length: 12; clone_size: -; d_call: -; v_call: TRBV7-2; j_call: TRBJ2-3; cdr3_aa: CASSTYEDTQYF; cdr3_nt: TGTGCCAGCAGCACCTACGAGGATACGCAGTATTTT
cdr3_length: 17; clone_size: -; d_call: TRBD1; v_call: TRBV20-1; j_call: TRBJ2-1; cdr3_aa: CSARRVRTGKSYNEQFF; cdr3_nt: TGCAGTGCTAGAAGGGTAAGGACAGGGAAATCCTACAATGAGCAGTTCTTC
cdr3_length: 15; clone_size: many; d_call: -; v_call: TRBV7-8; j_call: TRBJ1-1; cdr3_aa: CASSLGIRQALEAFF; cdr3_nt: TGTGCCAGCAGCTTAGGTATCCGACAGGCACTCGAAGCTTTCTTT
cdr3_length: 12; clone_size: -; d_call: -; v_call: TRBV5-6; j_call: TRBJ2-7; cdr3_aa: CASSEGVDEQYF; cdr3_nt: TGTGCCAGCAGCGAGGGGGTGGACGAGCAGTACTTC
cdr3_length: 11; clone_size: -; d_call: TRBD1; v_call: TRBV6-5; j_call: TRBJ2-7; cdr3_aa: CERGLGGEQYF; cdr3_nt: TGTGAGAGGGGGCTTGGGGGCGAGCAGTACTTC
cdr3_length: 13; clone_size: few; d_call: TRBD1; v_call: TRBV20-1; j_call: TRBJ1-5; cdr3_aa: CSATRTGGEPQHF; cdr3_nt: TGCAGTGCTACACGGACAGGTGGGGAGCCCCAGCATTTT
cdr3_length: 16; clone_size: few; d_call: -; v_call: TRBV12-3/TRBV12-4; j_call: TRBJ2-3; cdr3_aa: CASSLPPGVPTGTQYF; cdr3_nt: TGTGCCAGCAGTTTACCCCCAGGGGTTCCCACCGGTACGCAGTATTTT
cdr3_length: 14; clone_size: -; d_call: TRBD2; v_call: TRBV20-1; j_call: TRBJ2-2; cdr3_aa: CSASTSEGTGELFF; cdr3_nt: TGCAGTGCTTCAACTAGCGAGGGGACCGGGGAGCTGTTTTTT
cdr3_length: 13; clone_size: -; d_call: -; v_call: TRBV6-1; j_call: TRBJ2-5; cdr3_aa: CASSGGNAETQYF; cdr3_nt: TGTGCCAGCAGTGGGGGGAATGCGGAGACCCAGTACTTC
cdr3_length: 17; clone_size: -; d_call: TRBD2; v_call: TRBV24-1; j_call: TRBJ2-1; cdr3_aa: CATSGPTSEGIYNEQFF; cdr3_nt: TGTGCCACCAGTGGCCCGACTAGCGAAGGGATCTACAATGAGCAGTTCTTC
cdr3_length: 14; clone_size: few; d_call: TRBD2; v_call: TRBV15; j_call: TRBJ2-1; cdr3_aa: CATSGRTSGGQQFF; cdr3_nt: TGTGCCACCAGCGGGCGGACTAGCGGGGGTCAGCAGTTCTTC
cdr3_length: 14; clone_size: few; d_call: -; v_call: TRBV20-1; j_call: TRBJ1-5; cdr3_aa: CSASPGQRNQPQHF; cdr3_nt: TGCAGTGCTAGTCCCGGACAGAGAAATCAGCCCCAGCATTTT
cdr3_length: 15; clone_size: -; d_call: -; v_call: TRBV27; j_call: TRBJ2-1; cdr3_aa: CASRPQRARNNEQFF; cdr3_nt: TGTGCCAGCCGACCCCAGCGGGCGAGGAACAATGAGCAGTTCTTC
cdr3_length: 14; clone_size: few; d_call: -; v_call: TRBV20-1; j_call: TRBJ1-1; cdr3_aa: CSARSVVLNTEAFF; cdr3_nt: TGCAGTGCTCGTTCAGTTGTTTTGAACACTGAAGCTTTCTTT
cdr3_length: 11; clone_size: -; d_call: -; v_call: TRBV10-3; j_call: TRBJ2-3; cdr3_aa: CATRRTDTQYF; cdr3_nt: TGTGCCACGCGGAGGACGGATACGCAGTATTTT
cdr3_length: 11; clone_size: few; d_call: -; v_call: TRBV29-1; j_call: TRBJ1-2; cdr3_aa: CSVEAAVSYTF; cdr3_nt: TGCAGCGTTGAGGCGGCGGTAAGCTACACCTTC
cdr3_length: 14; clone_size: many; d_call: -; v_call: TRBV20-1; j_call: TRBJ1-1; cdr3_aa: CSARRQPKDPEAFF; cdr3_nt: TGCAGTGCTAGAAGGCAGCCCAAGGACCCTGAAGCTTTCTTT
cdr3_length: 14; clone_size: -; d_call: -; v_call: TRBV15; j_call: TRBJ1-2; cdr3_aa: CATSTLGAGDGYTF; cdr3_nt: TGTGCCACCAGCACCTTGGGCGCCGGTGATGGCTACACCTTC
cdr3_length: 14; clone_size: -; d_call: -; v_call: TRBV9; j_call: TRBJ2-3; cdr3_aa: CASSVRGEADTQYF; cdr3_nt: TGTGCCAGCAGCGTAAGGGGAGAGGCAGATACGCAGTATTTT
cdr3_length: 14; clone_size: -; d_call: TRBD1; v_call: TRBV4-2; j_call: TRBJ1-1; cdr3_aa: CASSLGRDRGEAFF; cdr3_nt: TGTGCCAGCAGCCTAGGCAGGGACAGAGGGGAAGCTTTCTTT
cdr3_length: 16; clone_size: few; d_call: TRBD2; v_call: TRBV2; j_call: TRBJ2-1; cdr3_aa: CASSEWLAGGKNEQFF; cdr3_nt: TGTGCCAGCAGTGAATGGTTGGCGGGAGGGAAAAATGAGCAGTTCTTC
cdr3_length: 13; clone_size: -; d_call: -; v_call: TRBV5-1; j_call: TRBJ1-1; cdr3_aa: CASRAGSNTEAFF; cdr3_nt: TGCGCCAGCAGGGCAGGGTCGAACACTGAAGCTTTCTTT
cdr3_length: 14; clone_size: many; d_call: -; v_call: TRBV4-2; j_call: TRBJ2-4; cdr3_aa: CASSSGGGKNIQYF; cdr3_nt: TGTGCCAGCAGCTCAGGAGGGGGGAAAAACATTCAGTACTTC
cdr3_length: 14; clone_size: few; d_call: -; v_call: TRBV5-1; j_call: TRBJ2-7; cdr3_aa: CASSRGTEGYEQYF; cdr3_nt: TGCGCCAGCAGCCGGGGCACAGAAGGCTACGAGCAGTACTTC
cdr3_length: 14; clone_size: many; d_call: -; v_call: TRBV5-6; j_call: TRBJ2-7; cdr3_aa: CASSLGHLTYEQYF; cdr3_nt: TGTGCCAGCAGCTTGGGACATTTAACCTACGAGCAGTACTTC
cdr3_length: 15; clone_size: many; d_call: -; v_call: TRBV12-3/TRBV12-4; j_call: TRBJ1-2; cdr3_aa: CASSLLEGDNYGYTF; cdr3_nt: TGTGCCAGCAGTTTATTAGAGGGGGATAACTATGGCTACACCTTC
cdr3_length: 14; clone_size: few; d_call: -; v_call: TRBV10-2; j_call: TRBJ2-7; cdr3_aa: CASSEKGSSYEQYF; cdr3_nt: TGCGCCAGCAGTGAGAAGGGCAGCTCCTACGAGCAGTACTTC
cdr3_length: 16; clone_size: -; d_call: TRBD1; v_call: TRBV12-3/TRBV12-4; j_call: TRBJ2-1; cdr3_aa: CASSLDRVQGYNEQFF; cdr3_nt: TGTGCCAGCAGTCTAGACAGGGTTCAGGGGTACAATGAGCAGTTCTTC
cdr3_length: 12; clone_size: -; d_call: -; v_call: TRBV20-1; j_call: TRBJ1-1; cdr3_aa: CSAVQGGAKAFF; cdr3_nt: TGCAGTGCCGTTCAAGGAGGGGCGAAAGCTTTCTTT
cdr3_length: 15; clone_size: few; d_call: TRBD2; v_call: TRBV20-1; j_call: TRBJ2-1; cdr3_aa: CSARSFGRSYNEQFF; cdr3_nt: TGCAGTGCTAGAAGTTTCGGGAGGTCCTACAATGAGCAGTTCTTC
cdr3_length: 14; clone_size: few; d_call: -; v_call: TRBV9; j_call: TRBJ1-2; cdr3_aa: CASSVDPGIYGYTF; cdr3_nt: TGTGCCAGCAGCGTAGATCCGGGGATCTATGGCTACACCTTC
cdr3_length: 13; clone_size: once; d_call: -; v_call: TRBV11-2; j_call: TRBJ2-3; cdr3_aa: CASSLEGLNTQYF; cdr3_nt: TGTGCCAGCAGCTTAGAGGGGCTGAATACGCAGTATTTT
cdr3_length: 11; clone_size: few; d_call: -; v_call: TRBV12-3/TRBV12-4; j_call: TRBJ1-2; cdr3_aa: CASNYGVGYTF; cdr3_nt: TGTGCCAGCAATTATGGGGTCGGCTACACCTTC
cdr3_length: 12; clone_size: -; d_call: TRBD2; v_call: TRBV9; j_call: TRBJ2-7; cdr3_aa: CARSAGPYEQYF; cdr3_nt: TGTGCCAGGTCAGCGGGGCCCTACGAGCAGTACTTC
cdr3_length: 14; clone_size: -; d_call: -; v_call: TRBV7-2; j_call: TRBJ2-5; cdr3_aa: CASSLQNAEETQYF; cdr3_nt: TGTGCCAGCAGCCTCCAGAATGCTGAAGAGACCCAGTACTTC